A selection of T cell receptor beta chains follows, all from one sample in a study of CD8 T cells in ankylosing spondylitis. One entry per CDR3 protein results from TCRdb running MiXCR on the 5' RACE reads. The sample lists fewer than 750,000 distinct CDR3 sequences; around 19% were seen once. Sample: blood, either unsorted or a sorted T cell fraction (not recorded which). The receptors here all came from a male donor with ankylosing spondylitis. Each CDR3 is given with its conserved first and last residue. A D gene is named only where the DNA matches it firmly. Not every row has a clone size; where given, it reads once, few, many or a size class.

cdr3_length: 15
v_call: TRBV12-3/TRBV12-4
j_call: TRBJ2-1
d_call: -
clone_size: -
cdr3_aa: CASSLWGLRLNEQFF
cdr3_nt: TGTGCCAGCAGTTTATGGGGACTCCGCTTGAATGAGCAGTTCTTC

cdr3_length: 13
v_call: TRBV30
j_call: TRBJ2-1
d_call: -
clone_size: few
cdr3_aa: CAWSVTRGNEQFF
cdr3_nt: TGTGCCTGGAGTGTAACGAGGGGGAATGAGCAGTTCTTC

cdr3_length: 12
v_call: TRBV24-1
j_call: TRBJ2-1
d_call: -
clone_size: -
cdr3_aa: CATSDRLNEQFF
cdr3_nt: TGTGCCACCAGTGATAGGCTTAATGAGCAGTTCTTC

cdr3_length: 15
v_call: TRBV5-1
j_call: TRBJ2-1
d_call: TRBD2
clone_size: few
cdr3_aa: CASSKVGTRVNEQFF
cdr3_nt: TGCGCCAGCAGTAAGGTGGGGACTAGGGTTAATGAGCAGTTCTTC

cdr3_length: 17
v_call: TRBV12-3/TRBV12-4
j_call: TRBJ2-1
d_call: TRBD2
clone_size: many
cdr3_aa: CASSPVSSGSRYNEQFF
cdr3_nt: TGTGCCAGCAGTCCCGTCTCGAGCGGGAGTCGGTACAATGAGCAGTTCTTC

cdr3_length: 13
v_call: TRBV2
j_call: TRBJ1-3
d_call: -
clone_size: -
cdr3_aa: CASSEQSGNTIYF
cdr3_nt: TGTGCCAGCAGTGAACAGAGCGGAAACACCATATATTTT

cdr3_length: 13
v_call: TRBV20-1
j_call: TRBJ1-2
d_call: -
clone_size: -
cdr3_aa: CSAALATRFGYTF
cdr3_nt: TGCAGTGCCGCACTAGCCACTAGGTTTGGCTACACCTTC

cdr3_length: 19
v_call: TRBV20-1
j_call: TRBJ2-2
d_call: -
clone_size: -
cdr3_aa: CSARDPRGLADLNTGELFF
cdr3_nt: TGCAGTGCTAGAGATCCCCGGGGGCTAGCGGATTTGAACACCGGGGAGCTGTTTTTT

cdr3_length: 13
v_call: TRBV20-1
j_call: TRBJ2-1
d_call: -
clone_size: -
cdr3_aa: CGTGTSQYNEQFF
cdr3_nt: TGCGGAACCGGGACATCGCAGTACAATGAGCAGTTCTTC

cdr3_length: 14
v_call: TRBV20-1
j_call: TRBJ2-7
d_call: -
clone_size: -
cdr3_aa: CSAREAGNTDEQYF
cdr3_nt: TGCAGTGCTAGAGAAGCAGGGAATACCGACGAGCAGTACTTC

cdr3_length: 15
v_call: TRBV29-1
j_call: TRBJ2-1
d_call: TRBD1
clone_size: few
cdr3_aa: CSVKGDRVSYNEQFF
cdr3_nt: TGCAGCGTTAAGGGGGACAGGGTCTCCTACAATGAGCAGTTCTTC

cdr3_length: 17
v_call: TRBV20-1
j_call: TRBJ2-7
d_call: TRBD2
clone_size: few
cdr3_aa: CSATRTSGRGSSYEQYF
cdr3_nt: TGCAGTGCTACCCGGACTAGCGGGAGGGGGAGCTCCTACGAGCAGTACTTC

cdr3_length: 15
v_call: TRBV9
j_call: TRBJ2-7
d_call: -
clone_size: -
cdr3_aa: CASSVEGGGFSEQYF
cdr3_nt: TGTGCCAGCAGCGTAGAAGGGGGTGGTTTTTCCGAGCAGTACTTC

cdr3_length: 14
v_call: TRBV5-1
j_call: TRBJ2-7
d_call: -
clone_size: -
cdr3_aa: CASSSGTETYEQYF
cdr3_nt: TGCGCCAGCAGCTCGGGAACGGAGACCTACGAGCAGTACTTC

cdr3_length: 14
v_call: TRBV6-1
j_call: TRBJ2-1
d_call: -
clone_size: -
cdr3_aa: CASSTQGYVDEQFF
cdr3_nt: TGTGCCAGCAGTACCCAGGGGTATGTCGATGAGCAGTTCTTC

cdr3_length: 17
v_call: TRBV7-2
j_call: TRBJ2-1
d_call: TRBD2
clone_size: -
cdr3_aa: CASSLAATSGAQGEQFF
cdr3_nt: TGTGCCAGCAGCTTAGCGGCGACTAGCGGGGCCCAGGGGGAGCAGTTCTTC

cdr3_length: 15
v_call: TRBV12-3/TRBV12-4
j_call: TRBJ2-7
d_call: -
clone_size: few
cdr3_aa: CASKDATGRDYEQYF
cdr3_nt: TGTGCCAGCAAAGATGCCACGGGACGGGACTACGAGCAGTACTTC

cdr3_length: 14
v_call: TRBV28
j_call: TRBJ1-5
d_call: TRBD1
clone_size: -
cdr3_aa: CASSDRGVNQPQHF
cdr3_nt: TGTGCCAGCAGTGACAGGGGGGTAAATCAGCCCCAGCATTTT

cdr3_length: 14
v_call: TRBV19
j_call: TRBJ1-4
d_call: -
clone_size: -
cdr3_aa: CASSIQSSNEKLFF
cdr3_nt: TGTGCCAGTAGTATTCAAAGTTCTAATGAAAAACTGTTTTTT

cdr3_length: 10
v_call: TRBV20-1
j_call: TRBJ2-4
d_call: -
clone_size: -
cdr3_aa: CSASRDIQYF
cdr3_nt: TGCAGTGCTAGCAGGGACATTCAGTACTTC

cdr3_length: 18
v_call: TRBV9
j_call: TRBJ2-2
d_call: -
clone_size: few
cdr3_aa: CASSASGGGHTNTGELFF
cdr3_nt: TGTGCCAGCAGCGCAAGTGGGGGGGGCCATACGAACACCGGGGAGCTGTTTTTT

cdr3_length: 15
v_call: TRBV4-3
j_call: TRBJ2-3
d_call: TRBD2
clone_size: many
cdr3_aa: CASSRGLAGADTQYF
cdr3_nt: TGCGCCAGCAGCCGCGGACTAGCGGGGGCTGATACGCAGTATTTT

cdr3_length: 15
v_call: TRBV5-1
j_call: TRBJ2-1
d_call: -
clone_size: -
cdr3_aa: CASSYSGKSYNEQFF
cdr3_nt: TGCGCCAGCAGCTATAGCGGAAAGTCCTACAATGAGCAGTTCTTC